This TCR beta chain originates from a study of CD8+CD57+ T cells in acquired aplastic anemia. Looking at the study overall: Sorted CD4+ and CD8+ cells yielded DNA averaging about 3.2 ug.

Notes on the study in general: Roughly 28 was the count of CD8+ CDR3 sequences that patients shared with controls.

This clonotype has ten or more counts. Antigen: not known. Profiling that covered TCR beta VDJ and CDR3 relied on genomic DNA as its template. TCRdb fed the reads into MiXCR, producing one record per CDR3 protein. The data contain roughly 300,000 distinct CDR3 sequences, approximately 57% of them singletons. This TCR derives from a human donor with severe aplastic anemia or a healthy control (not recorded which). Sequencing was carried out using sorted CD4+, CD8+, or CD8+CD57+ T cells (not recorded which) from PBMCs.

The CDR3 region is CASSTRKDRGAETQYF. CDR3 DNA sequence: TGTGCCAGCAGCACTCGAAAGGACAGGGGGGCAGAGACCCAGTACTTC. The chain combines TRBV6-5 with TRBJ2-5, with 10 bases that match TRBD1. The length of the CDR3 is 16 residues. Germline V gene sequence: CDR1 MNHEY, CDR2 SVGAGI. V was pared by 6 bases and J by 4 bases, with 11 bases of the junction left unmatched.